This is a list of T cell receptor beta chains from one sample in a study of T cell clones after liver transplantation. Produced via immunoSEQ multiplex PCR; TCRdb's table is partial and in-frame only. Of over 50,000 clones listed, roughly nine tenths are singletons. The material was CD8+ T cells from blood, obtained 12 months after liver transplant. The source is a human patient who received a liver transplant. A subset of T cells may come from the graft donor. Both conserved end residues are part of each CDR3. Fields, in order: clone size, D gene, CDR3 length, J gene, V gene, CDR3 DNA, CDR3 protein. The D gene is left open where the match is weak. Only part of the rows carry a size: once, few, many, or a class if the clone is expanded.

NA	TRBD1	15	TRBJ1-1	TRBV27	TGTGCCAGCAGTTTATCTCCTACAGGGGGCACTGAAGCTTTCTTT	CASSLSPTGGTEAFF
once	TRBD1	14	TRBJ2-7	TRBV11-3	TGTGCCAGCAGCCCCGGGACAGGGGGCTACGAGCAGTACTTC	CASSPGTGGYEQYF
NA	NA	12	TRBJ1-3	TRBV7-6	TGTGCCAGCAGCGAAGGAGGGAACACCATATATTTT	CASSEGGNTIYF
NA	NA	11	TRBJ2-5	TRBV7-9	TGTGCCAGCAGTTACCTAGCGACCCAGTACTTC	CASSYLATQYF
NA	NA	11	TRBJ1-2	TRBV6-1	TGTGCCAGCAGTGAACACTATGGCTACACCTTC	CASSEHYGYTF
NA	NA	13	TRBJ1-2	TRBV25-1	TGTGCCAGCAGTGAATCGGCAGGCTATGGCTACACCTTC	CASSESAGYGYTF
NA	NA	13	TRBJ1-5	TRBV4-1	TGCGCCAGCAGCTCTACAGGGCGGCAGCCCCAGCATTTT	CASSSTGRQPQHF
once	TRBD2	14	TRBJ2-7	TRBV15	TGTGCCACCAGCTCCCGGGGAGGGGCCTACGAGCAGTACTTC	CATSSRGGAYEQYF
NA	NA	13	TRBJ2-5	TRBV27	TGTGCCAGCAGCAATCAGCTTAAAGAGACCCAGTACTTC	CASSNQLKETQYF
NA	NA	15	TRBJ1-2	TRBV9	TGTGCCAGCAGCGCTCGGACTGCTCGGGACTATGGCTACACCTTC	CASSARTARDYGYTF
few	TRBD1	14	TRBJ1-5	TRBV15	TGTGCCACCAGCGGGGGGACAGGTGATCAGCCCCAGCATTTT	CATSGGTGDQPQHF
NA	TRBD2	13	TRBJ2-2	TRBV5-1	TGCGCCAGCAGGGCAGCGGGAGCGGGGGAGCTGTTTTTT	CASRAAGAGELFF
few	TRBD1	12	TRBJ1-2	TRBV9	TGTGCCAGCAGCGTGACAGGGGGAGGCTACACCTTC	CASSVTGGGYTF
NA	TRBD1	14	TRBJ2-1	TRBV27	TGTGCCAGCACCCAGGGGGCCTCCTACAATGAGCAGTTCTTC	CASTQGASYNEQFF
NA	TRBD1	15	TRBJ2-1	TRBV2	TGTGCCAGCAGTGAGTCCGGACAGGGGTTTCATGAGCAGTTCTTC	CASSESGQGFHEQFF
NA	TRBD1	13	TRBJ1-2	TRBV19	TGTGCCAGTAGTATACGGACAGGGTATGGCTACACCTTC	CASSIRTGYGYTF
NA	NA	17	TRBJ1-3	TRBV7-9	TGTGCCAGCAGCTTACTGATACGGGGGGCGGCTGGAAACACCATATATTTT	CASSLLIRGAAGNTIYF
few	NA	13	TRBJ2-7	TRBV6-1	TGTGCCAGCAGTCCGACGGAAACCTACGAGCAGTACTTC	CASSPTETYEQYF
NA	NA	15	TRBJ1-5	TRBV5-1	TGCGCCAGCAGCTTGGACCTAGCGGGTGGTCAGCCCCAGCATTTT	CASSLDLAGGQPQHF
once	NA	14	TRBJ2-1	TRBV27	TGTGCCAGCAGTTTACGGGGGCCCTACAATGAGCAGTTCTTC	CASSLRGPYNEQFF
NA	TRBD2	17	TRBJ2-2	TRBV4-2	TGTGCCAGCAGCCAAGAGACAACCGGGAGGGCCACCGGGGAGCTGTTTTTT	CASSQETTGRATGELFF
once	NA	14	TRBJ2-7	TRBV6-1	TGTGCCAGCAGTCTCCGGACTCTGACCTACGAGCAGTACTTC	CASSLRTLTYEQYF
few	TRBD1	15	TRBJ1-5	TRBV4-1	TGCGCCAGCAGCCCGGGACAGGGAAGCAATCAGCCCCAGCATTTT	CASSPGQGSNQPQHF
NA	TRBD2	13	TRBJ2-1	TRBV19	TGTGCCAGTAGTCAGCGGGAGTACAATGAGCAGTTCTTC	CASSQREYNEQFF
NA	NA	14	TRBJ2-3	TRBV27	TGTGCCAGCAACGGGGTATCCTCCAGAGATACGCAGTATTTT	CASNGVSSRDTQYF
NA	NA	11	TRBJ2-2	TRBV9	TGTGCCAGCAGCTCCCGTGGGGAGCTGTTTTTT	CASSSRGELFF
NA	NA	16	TRBJ1-2	TRBV9	TGTGCCAGCAGCGTAGGAGGGGGGAAGGGACCCTATGGCTACACCTTC	CASSVGGGKGPYGYTF
NA	TRBD1	13	TRBJ1-3	TRBV29-1	TGCAGCGCTGGACAGGGTGAGGGAAACACCATATATTTT	CSAGQGEGNTIYF
NA	NA	11	TRBJ1-1	TRBV25-1	TGTGCCAGCAGTGAATTCGCTGAAGCTTTCTTT	CASSEFAEAFF
few	NA	10	TRBJ1-2	TRBV9	TGTGCCAGCAAGGGGGTTGGCTACACCTTC	CASKGVGYTF
NA	NA	18	TRBJ2-3	TRBV9	TGTGCCAGCAGCGTATCGAACAGACATCCTACTAGCACAGATACGCAGTATTTT	CASSVSNRHPTSTDTQYF
NA	TRBD1	15	TRBJ1-4	TRBV7-6	TGTGCCAGCAGCTCATCACAGGGGTTGGGGGAAAAACTGTTTTTT	CASSSSQGLGEKLFF
NA	NA	15	TRBJ2-2	TRBV5-1	TGCGCCAGCAGCTCCGGGACAACGAACACCGGGGAGCTGTTTTTT	CASSSGTTNTGELFF
NA	NA	13	TRBJ2-7	TRBV11-2	TGTGCCAGCAGCCCCTCGGCTGCCTACGAGCAGTACTTC	CASSPSAAYEQYF
NA	NA	15	TRBJ2-5	TRBV11-2	TGTGCCAGCAGCTTAGGATACAGTGAGCAAGAGACCCAGTACTTC	CASSLGYSEQETQYF
NA	NA	11	TRBJ2-3	TRBV9	TGTGCCAGCAGCCTAGACGATACGCAGTATTTT	CASSLDDTQYF
NA	NA	11	TRBJ2-1	TRBV5-4	TGTGCCAGCGGGGGGCCCAATGAGCAGTTCTTC	CASGGPNEQFF
NA	NA	15	TRBJ1-2	TRBV7-3	TGTGCCAGCAGCCCTACGGGAGTTGGTGACTATGGCTACACCTTC	CASSPTGVGDYGYTF
NA	NA	13	TRBJ2-1	TRBV13	TGTGCCAGCAGCTTAGGCTCCCACGGGGAGCAGTTCTTC	CASSLGSHGEQFF
NA	NA	18	TRBJ1-4	TRBV7-9	TGTGCCAGCAGCTTACGAGACCGTCCTCGGGGTAATAGCGAAAAACTGTTTTTT	CASSLRDRPRGNSEKLFF
few	NA	16	TRBJ2-1	TRBV27	TGTGCCAGCAGTTCTACCCCCCGAGGTAGTAACAATGAGCAGTTCTTC	CASSSTPRGSNNEQFF
NA	NA	13	TRBJ2-2	TRBV10-2	TGCGCCAGCACGATACTATACACCGGGGAGCTGTTTTTT	CASTILYTGELFF
NA	NA	16	TRBJ2-1	TRBV7-9	TGTGCCAGCAGCTTATTAGGCGGCGAGGTGGCCAATGAGCAGTTCTTC	CASSLLGGEVANEQFF
NA	NA	13	TRBJ2-2	TRBV28	TGTGCCAGCAGTCTTCAGGGAACCGGGGAGCTGTTTTTT	CASSLQGTGELFF
once	NA	16	TRBJ2-7	TRBV19	TGTGCCAGTAGTATGGGCCAGGGTGTCGGTTCCTACGAGCAGTACTTC	CASSMGQGVGSYEQYF
NA	TRBD1	16	TRBJ1-1	TRBV19	TGTGCCAGTAGTATAGGGTTTGGGGGACAGGGGTATGAAGCTTTCTTT	CASSIGFGGQGYEAFF
NA	NA	17	TRBJ1-4	TRBV4-1	TGCGCCAGCAGCCTGTTAGGGCAGCTGCAGACTAATGAAAAACTGTTTTTT	CASSLLGQLQTNEKLFF
medium-sized	NA	14	TRBJ2-7	TRBV5-1	TGCGCCAGCAGCTTGGTGGCGGGATATGACGAGCAGTACTTC	CASSLVAGYDEQYF